This TCR beta chain originates from a study of blood T cells in healthy people across ages (dated by TCRdb to the mid-2010s). With respect to the entire study: Template switching captured roughly one uniquely barcoded TCR beta cDNA molecule per two T cells in model experiments. The study measured age-related changes in TCR beta repertoire diversity using deep sequencing normalized with unique cDNA molecular identifiers. To avoid experimental bias, donors of different ages were distributed randomly across sequencing lanes. Two additional independent replicas of 1 million unique cDNA reads from the same blood draw were analyzed for two donors (one aged 18 to 30 and one aged 80 or older). The donors were divided into four age groups: young (average around 17 years), middle-aged (roughly 40), aged (about 56) and long-lived (roughly 86).

This clonotype was detected only a few times. It has no known antigen specificity. Per-base qualities were not stored, and no clone one base away is much larger. General findings and caveats noted by the study authors: Because donor CMV infection status was unknown, age-related changes in expanded clonotypes were potentially confounded. There was a strong correlation between observed TCR beta diversity and the percentage of naive T cells measured by flow cytometry. Estimates of total diversity based on one million sequenced T cells were considered lower bounds and underestimates. Bulk unsorted PBMC profiling prevented conclusive comparison of naive and antigen-experienced compartments. Observed TCR beta diversity per million T cells fell roughly linearly with age, and a significant reduction was already apparent by age around 39. Compared with the aged group, the long-lived group had more naive CD4+ T cells, fewer expanded clones and increased TCR diversity, a pattern suggesting age selection.

Trimming takes 5 bases off V and 0 bases off J; junction bases not matched to a gene: 5. The CDR3 runs 15 residues from the cysteine to the phenylalanine. Just CDR3 DNA is preserved here, 45 bases in frame from base 1. Taken from the germline V gene, the CDR1 and CDR2 loops are MDHEN and SYDVKM. Systemically healthy Caucasian individuals from Russia, around 39 in total and aged roughly 6 to 95 years, were included as donors. Around 9.9 milliliters of peripheral blood were collected from each donor into EDTA-treated Vacutainer tubes. PBMCs were isolated by Ficoll-Paque density-gradient centrifugation, with at least 6.5 million obtained per sample. Total RNA was extracted from PBMCs with Trizol reagent, with at least 6 micrograms obtained per sample. For every donor, flow cytometry on a PBMC aliquot measured the percentage of naive CD45RAhigh/CD27high T cells. Library creation used 5' RACE. The instrument given in TCRdb is Illumina HiSeq 2500. The second PCR ran for roughly 7 to 11 cycles and used a J-beta primer mix along with a sample-barcoded 5' primer. A template-switch 5' adaptor carrying 12 random nucleotides introduced a unique molecular identifier onto each TCR beta cDNA molecule. At least 2.5 million CDR3-containing paired-end reads were obtained from each sample. First-strand cDNA synthesis was performed from all RNA using the Mint cDNA synthesis kit, with priming by a TRBC-specific oligonucleotide. Following uracil-DNA glycosylase treatment, a first 18-cycle PCR with universal primers M1SS and BC2_uni_R was performed on all cDNA. Per the original workflow: For normalization, 1 million high-quality reads were randomly selected from each sample, with every read carrying a distinct molecular identifier. Reads sharing molecular identifiers were discarded rather than binned into consensus sequences. CDR3 identification, clonotype clustering and error correction used MiTCR with a Q25 quality threshold and the strictest error-elimination algorithm. A nonparametric unseen species model with Euler transformation was used to estimate lower-bound total TCR beta diversity. Using fastp trimming at Q25 and MiXCR clonotype assembly, TCRdb reanalyzed the public sequencing data and kept in-frame beta chains. Under each unique CDR3 protein, matching rows form one entry showing the most common genes and DNA. TCRdb, rather than the study authors, made the V and J calls. In all, the sample holds approximately 820,000 distinct CDR3 sequences, and roughly 44% of those were seen once. The ten largest clones add up to around 21% of the sample.

This TCR derives from a man aged 60 to 69 in good health. The sequence is built from TRBV28 and TRBJ1-1, with 8 bases matching TRBD1. Sequencing input: blood. CDR3 reads: CASSLRGRVNTEAFF. The nucleotides are TGTGCCAGCAGTCTCAGGGGGCGGGTGAACACTGAAGCTTTCTTT.